Listed below are T cell receptor beta chains from one sample, sequenced in a study of T cells in Graves' hyperthyroidism and ophthalmopathy. TCRdb redid the calling of the multiplex PCR reads with MiXCR, one entry per CDR3 protein. The table has about 570,000 distinct CDR3 sequences, under 60% seen once. The sample comprised peripheral blood or thyroid tissue (not recorded which). The receptors come from an adult woman with Graves' disease, either hyperthyroidism or ophthalmopathy (not recorded which). CDR3s include the opening cysteine and the closing phenylalanine or tryptophan. Fields, in order: CDR3 length, clone size, V gene, J gene, D gene, CDR3 protein, CDR3 DNA. The D gene is left open where the match is weak. Not all rows give a size; the values are once, few, many and, for expanded clones, a class.

length: 13; size: NA; V: TRBV12-3/TRBV12-4; J: TRBJ2-7; D: NA; CDR3: CASSLLGGGEQYF; DNA: TGTGCCAGCAGTTTACTGGGGGGCGGGGAGCAGTACTTC
length: 14; size: many; V: TRBV12-3/TRBV12-4; J: TRBJ1-6; D: NA; CDR3: CASGIGSYNSPLHF; DNA: TGTGCCAGCGGGATCGGCTCCTATAATTCACCCCTCCACTTT
length: 14; size: many; V: TRBV12-3/TRBV12-4; J: TRBJ1-6; D: NA; CDR3: CASSLAWNNSPLHF; DNA: TGTGCCAGCAGTTTAGCCTGGAATAATTCACCCCTCCACTTT
length: 17; size: NA; V: TRBV9; J: TRBJ1-1; D: TRBD1; CDR3: CASSVTPWTGVLGEAFF; DNA: TGTGCCAGCAGCGTAACCCCCTGGACAGGAGTGTTAGGTGAAGCTTTCTTT
length: 14; size: NA; V: TRBV10-3; J: TRBJ2-1; D: TRBD1; CDR3: CAITPRDRDHEQFF; DNA: TGTGCCATCACCCCTAGGGACAGGGACCATGAGCAGTTCTTC
length: 20; size: few; V: TRBV13; J: TRBJ1-1; D: NA; CDR3: CASSLGGGSVTGPPRPEAFF; DNA: TGTGCCAGCAGCTTAGGAGGGGGGAGTGTGACAGGCCCCCCGAGACCTGAAGCTTTCTTT
length: 17; size: many; V: TRBV6-1; J: TRBJ1-2; D: NA; CDR3: CASSEAGGVGANYGYTF; DNA: TGTGCCAGCAGTGAAGCGGGAGGGGTTGGAGCTAACTATGGCTACACCTTC
length: 15; size: NA; V: TRBV7-7; J: TRBJ2-2; D: TRBD1; CDR3: CASSLGQGATGELFF; DNA: TGTGCTAGCAGCCTGGGACAGGGGGCCACCGGGGAGCTGTTTTTT
length: 16; size: NA; V: TRBV30; J: TRBJ1-3; D: TRBD1; CDR3: CAWSVQDRAAGNTIYF; DNA: TGTGCCTGGAGTGTACAAGACAGGGCGGCTGGAAACACCATATATTTT
length: 13; size: NA; V: TRBV10-3; J: TRBJ2-7; D: NA; CDR3: CAAESERIDEQYF; DNA: TGTGCCGCCGAATCAGAGCGTATCGACGAGCAGTACTTC
length: 13; size: many; V: TRBV28; J: TRBJ1-5; D: NA; CDR3: CATGRGRDQPQHF; DNA: TGTGCTACAGGCCGAGGCCGGGATCAGCCCCAGCATTTT
length: 14; size: NA; V: TRBV29-1; J: TRBJ1-4; D: TRBD1; CDR3: CSVVYRGVGEKLFF; DNA: TGCAGCGTTGTATACAGGGGAGTTGGTGAAAAACTGTTTTTT
length: 15; size: many; V: TRBV7-2; J: TRBJ1-5; D: NA; CDR3: CASSFGREYNQPQHF; DNA: TGTGCCAGCAGCTTTGGCAGGGAATACAATCAGCCCCAGCATTTT
length: 21; size: NA; V: TRBV2; J: TRBJ2-7; D: NA; CDR3: CAISESSWGWPGHSFGVQQYF; DNA: TGTGCCATCAGTGAAAGTTCCTGGGGGTGGCCCGGACACAGTTTCGGCGTCCAGCAGTACTTC
length: 17; size: NA; V: TRBV7-9; J: TRBJ2-2; D: NA; CDR3: CASSPRGGATNTGELFF; DNA: TGTGCCAGCAGCCCCAGGGGGGGCGCTACGAACACCGGGGAGCTGTTTTTT
length: 13; size: NA; V: TRBV12-3/TRBV12-4; J: TRBJ2-5; D: NA; CDR3: CASSPKPRETQYF; DNA: TGTGCCAGCAGTCCCAAACCGAGGGAGACCCAGTACTTC
length: 14; size: many; V: TRBV11-1; J: TRBJ1-1; D: NA; CDR3: CASSLIQMNTEAFF; DNA: TGTGCCAGCAGCTTAATACAGATGAACACTGAAGCTTTCTTT
length: 15; size: NA; V: TRBV19; J: TRBJ2-6; D: TRBD1; CDR3: CASIGTGSGANVLTF; DNA: TGTGCCAGTATAGGGACAGGATCTGGGGCCAACGTCCTGACTTTC
length: 15; size: many; V: TRBV11-2; J: TRBJ1-2; D: NA; CDR3: CASSPSITGIYGYTF; DNA: TGTGCCAGCAGCCCCAGTATTACTGGGATCTATGGCTACACCTTC
length: 14; size: NA; V: TRBV7-9; J: TRBJ2-5; D: NA; CDR3: CASSYGAGSGTQYF; DNA: TGTGCCAGCAGCTACGGGGCGGGATCGGGGACCCAGTACTTC
length: 13; size: many; V: TRBV6-5; J: TRBJ1-2; D: NA; CDR3: CASSSPSHEGYTF; DNA: TGTGCCAGCAGTTCACCATCTCACGAGGGCTACACCTTC
length: 15; size: NA; V: TRBV7-2; J: TRBJ1-6; D: TRBD1; CDR3: CASSYRQGVYSPLHF; DNA: TGTGCCAGCAGCTACAGACAGGGGGTCTATTCACCCCTCCACTTT
length: 15; size: many; V: TRBV5-1; J: TRBJ2-7; D: NA; CDR3: CASSLEGSTAYEQYF; DNA: TGCGCCAGCAGCTTGGAGGGGTCAACTGCCTACGAGCAGTACTTC
length: 16; size: NA; V: TRBV10-3; J: TRBJ2-7; D: TRBD2; CDR3: CAISGGGLAESYEQYF; DNA: TGTGCCATCAGTGGGGGGGGACTAGCGGAATCCTACGAGCAGTACTTC
length: 14; size: many; V: TRBV6-1; J: TRBJ1-5; D: NA; CDR3: CASSAGLSNQPQHF; DNA: TGTGCCAGCAGTGCAGGATTGAGCAATCAGCCCCAGCATTTT
length: 13; size: many; V: TRBV5-1; J: TRBJ2-7; D: TRBD1; CDR3: CASSFGQVYEQYF; DNA: TGCGCCAGCAGCTTCGGACAGGTCTACGAGCAGTACTTC
length: 14; size: many; V: TRBV5-1; J: TRBJ1-2; D: NA; CDR3: CASSFRVLEDGYTF; DNA: TGCGCCAGCAGCTTCAGGGTATTGGAGGATGGCTACACCTTC
length: 15; size: NA; V: TRBV15; J: TRBJ1-5; D: TRBD1; CDR3: CATSSHKTGNQPRHF; DNA: TGTGCCACCAGTAGCCATAAGACAGGGAATCAGCCCCGGCATTTT
length: 14; size: many; V: TRBV6-4; J: TRBJ2-7; D: TRBD1; CDR3: CASNLPDRAYEQYF; DNA: TGTGCCAGCAACCTCCCGGACAGGGCCTACGAGCAGTACTTC
length: 14; size: NA; V: TRBV9; J: TRBJ1-4; D: TRBD1; CDR3: CASSVGPDRVKLFF; DNA: TGTGCCAGCAGCGTAGGGCCCGACAGGGTAAAACTGTTTTTT
length: 14; size: NA; V: TRBV20-1; J: TRBJ2-5; D: NA; CDR3: CSAPPSRAGETQYF; DNA: TGCAGTGCTCCCCCGTCGAGGGCCGGGGAGACCCAGTACTTC
length: 14; size: NA; V: TRBV7-9; J: TRBJ1-4; D: TRBD1; CDR3: CASSPDRDNEKLFF; DNA: TGTGCCAGCAGTCCTGACAGGGATAATGAAAAACTGTTTTTT
length: 13; size: many; V: TRBV20-1; J: TRBJ2-7; D: NA; CDR3: CSARVPKANEQYF; DNA: TGCAGTGCTAGAGTTCCCAAGGCCAACGAGCAGTACTTC
length: 13; size: NA; V: TRBV10-3; J: TRBJ1-2; D: NA; CDR3: CAISESSEYGYTF; DNA: TGTGCCATCAGTGAGTCGTCAGAGTATGGCTACACCTTC
length: 15; size: many; V: TRBV5-1; J: TRBJ1-1; D: NA; CDR3: CASSLGFTVNTEAFF; DNA: TGCGCCAGCAGCTTGGGTTTCACGGTGAACACTGAAGCTTTCTTT
length: 13; size: NA; V: TRBV20-1; J: TRBJ2-5; D: TRBD1; CDR3: CSAGQGAWETQYF; DNA: TGCAGTGCTGGACAGGGGGCTTGGGAGACCCAGTACTTC
length: 14; size: NA; V: TRBV19; J: TRBJ1-4; D: NA; CDR3: CASSSRTADEKLFF; DNA: TGTGCCAGTAGTTCCCGGACAGCGGATGAAAAACTGTTTTTT
length: 14; size: NA; V: TRBV11-2; J: TRBJ1-5; D: NA; CDR3: CASSLGGPPKTQHF; DNA: TGTGCCAGCAGCTTAGGGGGGCCTCCGAAGACCCAGCATTTT
length: 13; size: NA; V: TRBV20-1; J: TRBJ1-2; D: NA; CDR3: CSARPLANYGYTF; DNA: TGCAGTGCCAGGCCATTAGCTAACTATGGCTACACCTTC
length: 14; size: NA; V: TRBV9; J: TRBJ1-4; D: NA; CDR3: CASSGSRDGGKLFF; DNA: TGTGCCAGCAGCGGATCCCGGGACGGGGGAAAACTGTTTTTT
length: 17; size: many; V: TRBV7-9; J: TRBJ1-6; D: TRBD1; CDR3: CASSLAGKGGLNSPLHF; DNA: TGTGCCAGCAGCTTAGCCGGGAAAGGGGGCTTAAATTCACCCCTCCACTTT
length: 13; size: NA; V: TRBV7-3; J: TRBJ2-7; D: NA; CDR3: CASSYRNSYEQYF; DNA: TGTGCCAGCAGCTACCGGAACTCCTACGAGCAGTACTTC
length: 15; size: few; V: TRBV28; J: TRBJ2-7; D: TRBD2; CDR3: CASSDIAGVYYEQYF; DNA: TGTGCCAGCAGTGATATAGCGGGAGTTTATTACGAGCAGTACTTC
length: 12; size: NA; V: TRBV30; J: TRBJ1-4; D: NA; CDR3: CAWSYGSEKLFF; DNA: TGTGCCTGGAGTTACGGGAGTGAAAAACTGTTTTTT
length: 14; size: NA; V: TRBV10-2; J: TRBJ2-2; D: TRBD2; CDR3: CATLLAPNTGELFF; DNA: TGCGCCACCCTACTAGCGCCGAACACCGGGGAGCTGTTTTTT
length: 14; size: many; V: TRBV6-1; J: TRBJ2-2; D: TRBD1; CDR3: CASSTGTGYGELFF; DNA: TGTGCCAGCAGTACCGGGACAGGGTACGGGGAGCTGTTTTTT
length: 15; size: NA; V: TRBV9; J: TRBJ2-2; D: NA; CDR3: CASSPGQILTGELFF; DNA: TGTGCCAGCAGCCCCGGACAAATTCTCACCGGGGAGCTGTTTTTT
length: 13; size: few; V: TRBV20-1; J: TRBJ1-5; D: NA; CDR3: CSAGRLAGIYEHF; DNA: TGCAGTGCTGGACGACTAGCGGGAATCTACGAGCATTTT